The clone carrying this T cell receptor beta chain was seen ten or more times. Its antigen is unidentified. cDNA libraries of TCR beta carried unique molecular identifiers. Between roughly 1 and 10 million T cells gave rise to hundreds of thousands of cDNA molecules. TCRdb redid the calling of the PCR reads with MiXCR, one entry per CDR3 protein. The table shows about 200,000 distinct CDR3 sequences, with 29% occurring only once. The CDR3 loop spans 15 amino acids. The germline CDR1 and CDR2 sequences are MNHEY and SVGEGT. Trimming took off 6 bases at V and 4 bases at J, with 16 bases between the two ends. The data were taken from a study of post-analysis software for immune sequencing data. The wider study: In terms of disease course, relapsing-remitting, secondary progressive and progressive-relapsing multiple sclerosis were included. General observations from the study: Normalized Chao1 diversity was significantly lower in multiple sclerosis patients than in controls. Four to six TRBV segments were significantly more frequent in patients than in controls. TRBV5-6, TRBV5-1 and TRBV20-1 were among these segments.

The sequencing sample was made of blood. This rearrangement joins TRBV6-2 or TRBV6-3 to TRBJ1-5; TRBD1 is a possible D gene (5 bases). This TCR was recovered from a girl aged 2 to 17 with multiple sclerosis. The CDR3 sequence: CASSFDGGGNQPQHF. CDR3 nucleotide sequence: TGTGCCAGCAGCTTCGACGGGGGTGGGAATCAGCCCCAGCATTTT.